The subject of this entry is one T cell receptor beta chain. One junction end does not reproduce the germline sequence, and a read error may be involved. TCRdb re-called the PCR reads through MiXCR. The sample consists of roughly 21,000 clones, approximately 25% of them appearing once. The record originates from a study of metastatic and nonmetastatic thyroid tumors. Patients underwent thyroid surgery, and none had received any treatment before it. The sample taken for sequencing was blood. The TCR was taken from a female donor with papillary thyroid cancer or a benign thyroid nodule (not recorded which). Some clones in this sample may be carry-over from other donors' samples.

The CDR3 DNA reads as TGCGCCAGCAGCTCGAGCGGGAGCTCTGGGGCCAATGTCCTGACTTTC. Translating gives CASSSSGSSGANVLTF. The chain is built from TRBV5-1 and TRBJ2-6; TRBD2 agrees at 8 bases. Germline loops: CDR1 SGHRS, CDR2 YFSETQ. The CDR3 contains 16 residues.